A selection of T cell receptor beta chains follows, all from one sample in a study of cytomegalovirus exposure and HLA in healthy donors. Repertoires were generated with immunoSEQ multiplex PCR, while TCRdb's copy carries only in-frame clones and drops some. The sample has about 130,000 clones, roughly 70% seen once; the top ten hold roughly 2.1%. The sequenced sample consisted of PBMCs. The origin of the receptors is a woman aged 40-49 years in good health and CMV-seropositive. Each CDR3 is given with its conserved first and last residue. The D gene is left open where the match is weak. Size is omitted from some rows. Given values are once, few, many or a class for expanded clones.

v_gene	d_gene	abundance	j_gene	len	CDR3nt	CDR3aa
TRBV4-2	-	-	TRBJ2-3	13	TGTGCCAGCAGCCCCGCGGCGACAGATACGCAGTATTTT	CASSPAATDTQYF
TRBV10-3	TRBD2	few	TRBJ2-5	14	TGTGCCATCAGTGGCGGGAGGGACCGGGAGACCCAGTACTTC	CAISGGRDRETQYF
TRBV9	TRBD1	-	TRBJ1-2	17	TGTGCCAGCAGCGTATACGCACAGGGGACAGGGGCCCATGGCTACACCTTC	CASSVYAQGTGAHGYTF
TRBV28	TRBD1	-	TRBJ1-2	15	TGTGCCAGCAGTTTCCAGCAGGGGGGAGGCTATGGCTACACCTTC	CASSFQQGGGYGYTF
TRBV5-1	-	-	TRBJ1-1	12	TGCGCCAGCAGCCGAGGGAACACTGAAGCTTTCTTT	CASSRGNTEAFF
TRBV7-2	-	-	TRBJ1-2	13	TGTGCCAGCAGCCAACAGCTTAACTATGGCTACACCTTC	CASSQQLNYGYTF
TRBV5-4	-	-	TRBJ2-1	15	TGTGCCAGCAGCCTCAGCGGAGGCTCCTACAATGAGCAGTTCTTC	CASSLSGGSYNEQFF
TRBV6-5	-	-	TRBJ1-1	14	TGTGCCAGCAGAACGACAGTCCGGAACACTGAAGCTTTCTTT	CASRTTVRNTEAFF
TRBV9	TRBD1	-	TRBJ1-1	16	TGTGCCAGCAGCGTAGGTGATACCGGGACAGATCTCAAAGCTTTCTTT	CASSVGDTGTDLKAFF
TRBV7-2	-	-	TRBJ2-7	14	TGTGCCAGCAGCTTAGACGGGACTCGTAACGAGCAGTACTTC	CASSLDGTRNEQYF
TRBV7-3	TRBD1	-	TRBJ1-6	15	TGTGCCAGCAGCTCGACAGGGTCCAATAATTCACCCCTCCACTTT	CASSSTGSNNSPLHF
TRBV4-1	TRBD1	-	TRBJ2-7	15	TGCGCCAGCAGCCAACCCGGGACAGGGTCCTACGAGCAGTACTTC	CASSQPGTGSYEQYF